Below are 26 T cell receptor beta chains sequenced from a single sample in a study of cytomegalovirus exposure and HLA in healthy donors (dated by TCRdb to 2017 to 2019). The library relied on the immunoSEQ multiplex PCR assay. Drawn from immuneACCESS, this table holds only the in-frame rearrangements with V and J called that TCRdb kept. Clones are partly lost; checked studies trace under half to an unresolved V gene and leave the rest unexplained. In all, the sample holds 100,000 to 130,000 clones, and 95% of those were seen once. The ten largest clones represent 0.67% of the sample. Sequenced material: PBMCs. The receptors here all came from a woman in her late teens or twenties in good health and CMV-seronegative.

V and J are TRBV6-5 and TRBJ2-1; a possible D gene is TRBD2 (7 bases). The CDR3 covers 15 residues. Trimming took 7 bases from V and 0 from J, leaving 13 bases between them. From germline, CDR1 is MNHEY and CDR2 SVGAGI. The CDR3 sequence: CASTGGRTSYNEQFF. DNA for the CDR3: TGTGCCAGCACCGGGGGGCGAACCTCCTACAATGAGCAGTTCTTC.

The chain employs TRBV14 and TRBJ1-2; 8 bases line up with TRBD1. V trimming: 3 bases; J trimming: 7 bases; junction bases outside the gene matches: 4. The CDR3 totals 13 residues. Germline V gene sequence: CDR1 SGHDN, CDR2 FVKESK. CDR3 in amino acids: CASSQGQAIGYTF. The CDR3 DNA follows: TGTGCCAGCAGCCAGGGACAGGCAATTGGCTACACCTTC.

This chain joins TRBV4-2 and TRBJ2-1; 11 bases align to TRBD2. Germline trimming cut 3 bases from V and 5 bases from J; bases unmatched to any gene: 3. CDR3 length: 15 residues. In germline, CDR1 is LGHNA, CDR2 YNFKEQ. CDR3 nucleotide sequence: TGTGCCAGCAGCCATAGCGGGGGGGGTGACAATGAGCAGTTCTTC. Translated: CASSHSGGGDNEQFF.

The J gene is TRBJ2-2, the V gene TRBV28; D call uncertain. Germline values: CDR1 MDHEN, CDR2 SYDVKM. The CDR3 has 14 residues. V lost 5 bases, J lost 5 bases, and 12 bases lay in between. The DNA for the CDR3 is TGTGCCAGCAGTCCCCCCGTCCTAACCGGGGAGCTGTTTTTT. Amino acid sequence: CASSPPVLTGELFF.

This clone turned up a few times. V and J are TRBV4-1 and TRBJ1-3; no clear D. CDR1 and CDR2 (germline): MGHRA, YSYEKL. This CDR3 is built from 16 residues. V was trimmed by 1 base and J by 2 bases, leaving 12 bases between them. CDR3: CASSQVRLVAGNTIYF. For the CDR3, the DNA is TGCGCCAGCAGCCAAGTGAGGCTAGTAGCTGGAAACACCATATATTTT.

This sequence joins TRBV28 and TRBJ1-5; 9 bases align to TRBD1. CDR1 MDHEN and CDR2 SYDVKM come from the germline V gene. This CDR3 has 15 amino acids. The ends lost 8 bases at V and 6 bases at J; junction bases unmatched: 11. The CDR3 sequence is CASGIQGAPVQPQHF. The CDR3, as DNA: TGTGCCAGCGGGATACAGGGGGCGCCGGTTCAGCCCCAGCATTTT.

This sequence joins TRBV5-6 and TRBJ2-7, with 9 nucleotides matching TRBD1. CDR3 length: 14 amino acids. Germline CDR1 SGHDT, CDR2 YYEEEE. V lost 2 bases to trimming and J lost 5 bases; unmatched junction nucleotides: 5. In nucleotides, the CDR3 is TGTGCCAGCAGCTTAAAGGACAGGGGTAACGAGCAGTACTTC. Protein product: CASSLKDRGNEQYF.

This clone appeared a few times. The chain couples TRBV2 to TRBJ2-7; D is undetermined. Trimming left V 5 bases short and J 1 base short, with 6 bases between. The CDR3 runs 12 residues. Germline V CDR1 and CDR2: SNHLY, FYNNEI. The CDR3 region is CASSYSSYEQYF. The CDR3 DNA reads as TGTGCCAGCAGTTACAGTTCCTACGAGCAGTACTTC.

This clone has only a few counts. The DNA of the CDR3 is TGTGCCAGCAGCCCTAGGGGGTATAATTCACCCCTCCACTTT. It encodes CASSPRGYNSPLHF. The rearrangement joins TRBV28 to TRBJ1-6, with D perhaps TRBD1 (6 bases). CDR3 length equals 14 residues. Looked up from germline, CDR1 is MDHEN and CDR2 is SYDVKM. V was shortened by 6 bases and J by 4 bases, with 10 bases between the two germline ends. The whole variable domain, filled in from reference TRBV28 and TRBJ1-6, reads DVKVTQSSRYLVKRTGEKVFLECVQDMDHENMFWYRQDPGLGLRLIYFSYDVKMKEKGDIPEGYSVSREKKERFSLILESASTNQTSMYLCASSPRGYNSPLHFGNGTRLTVT.

The chain employs TRBV14 and TRBJ1-2; 7 positions match TRBD1. Losses at the gene ends were 1 base for V and 8 bases for J; bases not matched to a gene: 4. The CDR3 consists of 13 residues. CDR1 SGHDN and CDR2 FVKESK come from the germline V gene. Written as DNA, the CDR3 is TGTGCCAGCAGCCAAGTCACAGGGGAAGGCTACACCTTC. Translation: CASSQVTGEGYTF.

The V gene is TRBV18, the J gene TRBJ2-2, with D hard to call. Germline CDR1 is KGHSH and CDR2 is LQKENI. There are 14 residues in the CDR3. V was trimmed by 0 bases and J by 7 bases, leaving 9 bases between them. CDR3 amino acids: CASSPPSPIGELFF. The CDR3 DNA reads as TGTGCCAGCTCACCACCATCCCCTATCGGGGAGCTGTTTTTT.

This chain links TRBV6-5 with TRBJ1-2, with 12 nucleotides matching TRBD1. CDR3 length: 14 amino acids. CDR1 is MNHEY and CDR2 is SVGAGI in the germline V gene. V was clipped by 4 bases and J by 7 bases; unmatched bases: 4. This CDR3 is CASSSGQGAGGYTF. CDR3 DNA: TGTGCCAGCAGTTCGGGACAGGGGGCAGGTGGCTACACCTTC.

The rearrangement uses TRBV13 and TRBJ2-7, with TRBD2 matching 8 bases. Germline trimming cut 2 bases from V and 3 bases from J; bases unmatched to any gene: 15. The CDR3 is 18 amino acids. Germline assignment: CDR1 PRHDT and CDR2 FYEKMQ (reference sequence). CDR3: CASSLRGLAGGPSYEQYF. In nucleotides, the CDR3 is TGTGCCAGCAGCTTAAGGGGCCTGGCGGGGGGCCCCAGCTACGAGCAGTACTTC.

CDR3 nucleotide sequence: TGTGCCAGCAGCTTAGGATCCAGGGTCCCCGGGGAGCTGTTTTTT. It encodes CASSLGSRVPGELFF. The rearrangement links TRBV7-3 to TRBJ2-2; the D gene is possibly TRBD1 (5 bases). This CDR3 has 15 residues. V lost 2 bases and J lost 6, with 13 bases in between. The germline gives CDR1 SGHTA, CDR2 FQGTGA.

This chain uses TRBV7-2 with TRBJ2-7; TRBD2 aligns across 7 bases. This CDR3 spans 14 amino acids. The V segment lost 2 bases and the J segment 7 bases; nucleotides outside the gene matches: 8. Germline V CDR1 and CDR2: SGHTA, FQGNSA. CDR3 residues: CASSLPGGGGEQYF. The CDR3 coding sequence is TGTGCCAGCAGCTTACCTGGCGGGGGAGGAGAGCAGTACTTC.

This rearrangement joins TRBV28 to TRBJ1-2; D perhaps matches TRBD1 (5 bases). The V end was cut by 3 bases, the J end by 4 bases, with 9 bases between. This CDR3 is built from 13 residues. Germline CDR1 MDHEN, CDR2 SYDVKM. The CDR3 loop reads CASSLGQVYGYTF. CDR3 bases: TGTGCCAGCAGTTTGGGGCAGGTCTATGGCTACACCTTC.

The chain has TRBV28 and TRBJ1-2; 9 bases fit TRBD1. Per germline, CDR1 MDHEN and CDR2 SYDVKM. This CDR3 is built from 15 residues. V gave up 5 bases and J gave up 4 bases; unmatched junction bases: 8. CDR3 loop: CASSGPGTGSYGYTF. In DNA, the CDR3 is TGTGCCAGCAGTGGTCCGGGGACAGGGAGCTATGGCTACACCTTC.

The chain has TRBV10-3 and TRBJ1-1; 8 bases fit TRBD1. Germline CDR1 ENHRY, CDR2 SYGVKD. The CDR3 extends over 15 amino acids. V lost 4 bases and J lost 4; bases outside the gene matches: 8. CDR3 nucleotide sequence: TGTGCCATCAGTGCAGGACAGGGTACTTCCACTGAAGCTTTCTTT. Translated: CAISAGQGTSTEAFF.

The chain links TRBV5-6 to TRBJ2-7, with 12 nucleotides matching TRBD1. The trim removed 0 bases at V and 5 bases at J, leaving 3 bases unmatched. In germline, CDR1 is SGHDT, CDR2 YYEEEE. There are 15 residues in the CDR3. In nucleotides, the CDR3 is TGTGCCAGCAGCTTGGGGGACAGGGGGCCCCACGAGCAGTACTTC. As protein: CASSLGDRGPHEQYF.

The genes are TRBV2 and TRBJ2-7, with 10 bases lining up with TRBD2. The trim removed 7 bases at V and 2 bases at J, leaving 8 bases unmatched. The CDR3 spans 15 residues. The V gene's germline CDR1 is SNHLY and CDR2 FYNNEI. The CDR3 is CASTPSTSGAYEQYF. The CDR3 bases are TGTGCCAGCACCCCCAGCACTAGCGGGGCCTACGAGCAGTACTTC.

The chain has TRBV28 and TRBJ1-2, with D possibly matching TRBD1 (6 bases). The V end lost 6 bases, the J end lost 0 bases, and 17 bases lay between the germline ends. The CDR3 has 16 residues. Germline V lookup: CDR1 MDHEN, CDR2 SYDVKM. CDR3 DNA sequence: TGTGCCAGCAGCATCGGACAGACCTGGCCTAACTATGGCTACACCTTC. Residues: CASSIGQTWPNYGYTF.

This sequence joins TRBV29-1 and TRBJ1-5, with a weak D call TRBD1 (5 bases). Germline CDR1 is SQVTM and CDR2 is ANQGSEA. The CDR3 is 14 amino acids. Trimming took off 7 bases at V and 3 bases at J, with 16 bases between the two ends. The CDR3 loop is CSARDGGDNQPQHF. The CDR3 DNA is TGCAGCGCCCGGGACGGAGGGGACAATCAGCCCCAGCATTTT.

The chain combines TRBV4-3 with TRBJ1-5; the match to TRBD1 covers 8 bases. V shed 7 bases and J 7 bases; nucleotides not matched to a gene: 12. The length of the CDR3 is 15 residues. The V gene's germline CDR1 is LGHNA and CDR2 YSLEER. CDR3 in amino acids: CASTRGGTGVQPQHF. The CDR3 DNA follows: TGCGCCAGCACCAGGGGCGGGACAGGTGTCCAGCCCCAGCATTTT.

The chain links TRBV9 to TRBJ2-3; TRBD2 agrees at 7 bases. Per germline, CDR1 SGDLS and CDR2 YYNGEE. There are 15 residues in the CDR3. Trimming at V came to 0 bases and at J to 4 bases, leaving 5 bases not matched to a gene. CDR3 sequence: CASSVAAGSADTQYF. DNA for the CDR3: TGTGCCAGCAGCGTAGCAGCGGGGTCAGCAGATACGCAGTATTTT. The full variable domain, in which reference TRBV9 and TRBJ2-3 provide the parts outside the CDR3, is DSGVTQTPKHLITATGQRVTLRCSPRSGDLSVYWYQQSLDQGLQFLIQYYNGEERAKGNILERFSAQQFPDLHSELNLSSLELGDSALYFCASSVAAGSADTQYFGPGTRLTVL.

The J gene is TRBJ1-1, the V gene TRBV5-6, with D possibly being TRBD1 (6 bases). Germline V lookup: CDR1 SGHDT, CDR2 YYEEEE. CDR3 length: 16 amino acids. Trimming left V 0 bases short and J 4 bases short, with 16 bases between. As DNA, the CDR3 is TGTGCCAGCAGCTTGGCCCTGACAGGCTCAGCCACTGAAGCTTTCTTT. It yields the protein CASSLALTGSATEAFF.

The chain links TRBV4-1 to TRBJ1-1; D is perhaps TRBD1 (5 bases). Germline CDR1 and CDR2: MGHRA and YSYEKL. Trimming took off 4 bases at V and 4 bases at J, with 16 bases between the two ends. The CDR3 spans 15 residues. The CDR3 DNA reads TGCGCCAGCAGCCTACGTTCCAGGGATGGCACTGAAGCTTTCTTT. Amino acids: CASSLRSRDGTEAFF.